Following are 2 T cell receptor beta chains from one sample sequenced in a study of cytomegalovirus exposure and HLA in healthy donors. PCR involved 60 Vbeta and 13 Jbeta primers. Using immunoSEQ multiplex PCR, the repertoire was profiled, and TCRdb retains in-frame clones only, with some absent. The sample shows about 150,000 clones, approximately 81% of them seen only once. The sequenced material came from PBMCs. These TCRs come from a woman aged 35 to 49 in good health and CMV-seropositive.

Only one count was recorded for this clone. This sequence joins TRBV9 and TRBJ2-1, with 11 positions matching TRBD2. Losses at the gene ends were 3 bases for V and 4 bases for J; bases not matched to a gene: 6. Germline CDR1 is SGDLS and CDR2 is YYNGEE. The CDR3 consists of 16 residues. This chain's CDR3 is CASSAASGGRYNEQFF. For the CDR3, the DNA is TGTGCCAGCAGCGCCGCTAGCGGGGGGCGATACAATGAGCAGTTCTTC.

The chain couples TRBV28 to TRBJ2-5; weak D call: TRBD2 (6 bases). Germline CDR1 MDHEN, CDR2 SYDVKM. The CDR3 sequence is 15 residues long. Trimming removed 9 bases from V and 4 bases from J, with 21 bases in between. Here the CDR3 DNA reads TGTGCCAGTCAAGTGGGCCCGGGACTGAGAGAGACCCAGTACTTC. It yields the protein CASQVGPGLRETQYF. The whole variable domain, filled in from reference TRBV28 and TRBJ2-5, reads DVKVTQSSRYLVKRTGEKVFLECVQDMDHENMFWYRQDPGLGLRLIYFSYDVKMKEKGDIPEGYSVSREKKERFSLILESASTNQTSMYLCASQVGPGLRETQYFGPGTRLLVL.